The entry below gives a single T cell receptor beta chain sequence along with its context. Profiling relied on immunoSEQ multiplex PCR, and the TCRdb table lists in-frame clones only, not all of them. The sample gives 2 million to 2.5 million clones, just under 95% of which show up once; 0.37% is in the top ten. The sample originates from a study of shared clonotypes between healthy human individuals. As for the study in general: Donors had three CD4 naive, three CD4 memory, two CD8 naive and one CD8 memory plate apiece.

The TCR sequence derives from a man aged 18 to 30 in good health. Some clones in this sample may be carry-over from other donors' samples. The sequenced sample consisted of naive CD4+ T cells from PBMCs. The subset denotes: CD45RA+ positively selected.

CDR3 sequence reads: CASSVGLAGGQETQYF. The DNA for the CDR3 is TGTGCCAGCAGCGTTGGGCTAGCGGGGGGACAAGAGACCCAGTACTTC. This rearrangement joins TRBV9 to TRBJ2-5, with TRBD2 matching 11 bases. CDR3 size: 16 residues. V was clipped by 2 bases and J by 2 bases; unmatched bases: 5. The germline gives CDR1 SGDLS, CDR2 YYNGEE.